This T cell receptor beta chain was obtained from a study of T cell responses to AZD1222 COVID-19 vaccine. The V end lost 7 bases, the J end lost 6 bases, and 18 bases lay between the germline ends. The germline V gene has CDR1 SGHTA and CDR2 FQGNSA. This CDR3 spans 14 amino acids. TCRdb's copy holds only in-frame clones and misses some; the assay was immunoSEQ multiplex PCR. The sample holds 65,000 to 80,000 clones, roughly 87% seen once. This clonotype was obtained from an adult in good health. The chain employs TRBV7-2 and TRBJ1-1; D is ambiguous. Source: peripheral blood, taken on day 0 of AZD1222 vaccination. The CDR3 bases are TGTGCCAGCACCTGGTCCCCGGTAGACTCTGAAGCTTTCTTT. It encodes CASTWSPVDSEAFF.